Each of the 16 T cell receptor beta chains below was sequenced from the same sample in a study of cytomegalovirus exposure and HLA in healthy donors. The PCR made use of 60 Vbeta and 13 Jbeta primers. Sequencing used immunoSEQ multiplex PCR; TCRdb keeps in-frame clones, though not all of them. In the table there are around 130,000 clones, around 72% of which are singletons. Sample: PBMCs. The receptors originated from a woman aged 40-49 years in good health and CMV-seronegative.

The gene calls are TRBV7-8 and TRBJ2-1; 15 bases fit TRBD2. CDR1 is SGHVS and CDR2 is FQNEAQ in the germline V gene. The CDR3 extends over 18 amino acids. The trim removed 4 bases at V and 4 bases at J, leaving 8 bases unmatched. DNA of the CDR3: TGTGCCAGCAGCTCGACAGGGACTAGCGGGGGGCTTTACAATGAGCAGTTCTTC. Its protein product is CASSSTGTSGGLYNEQFF.

The chain is built from TRBV7-7 and TRBJ2-3; 13 bases match TRBD2. This CDR3 contains 16 residues. V lost 5 bases to trimming and J lost 6 bases; unmatched junction nucleotides: 8. Germline assignment: CDR1 SSHAT and CDR2 FNYEAQ (reference sequence). For the CDR3, the DNA is TGTGCCAGCAGCCCGGGGACTAGCGGGGCGGGGGATACGCAGTATTTT. Amino acid sequence: CASSPGTSGAGDTQYF.

V usage is TRBV7-3 and J usage is TRBJ1-1; TRBD1 aligns across 7 bases. The CDR3 loop spans 14 amino acids. The junction had 4 bases not matched to a gene; V was cut back by 5 bases and J by 1 base. Germline V gene data show CDR1 as SGHTA and CDR2 as FQGTGA. The CDR3 sequence: CASSPEGANTEAFF. The CDR3 DNA reads TGTGCCAGCAGCCCGGAGGGGGCGAACACTGAAGCTTTCTTT.

About this clone itself: One junction end disagrees with the germline gene, perhaps due to a read error. This chain links TRBV29-1 with TRBJ2-4; a possible D gene is TRBD2 (5 bases). Germline V gene sequence: CDR1 SQVTM, CDR2 ANQGSEA. The CDR3 has 14 amino acids. The DNA for the CDR3 is TGCAGCGTTGCTCACTCTGGGAGCGGAAACAGTCAGTACTTC. Translation: CSVAHSGSGNSQYF.

This sequence joins TRBV19 and TRBJ1-5; perhaps TRBD1 as D (6 bases). Trimming cost V 5 bases and J 2 bases, with 10 bases left between them. This CDR3 region has 14 residues. Germline CDR1 LNHDA, CDR2 SQIVND (reference sequence). The CDR3 DNA is TGTGCCAGTAGTTGGACAGAGGGCAATCAGCCCCAGCATTTT. Protein sequence: CASSWTEGNQPQHF.

J is TRBJ2-7 and V is TRBV7-2, with TRBD2 matching 9 bases. The ends lost 1 base at V and 7 bases at J; junction bases unmatched: 5. Germline assignment: CDR1 SGHTA and CDR2 FQGNSA. The CDR3 extends over 14 amino acids. For the CDR3, the DNA is TGTGCCAGCAGCTTAGGCGGGGGGGCGGGGGAGCAGTACTTC. Translation gives CASSLGGGAGEQYF.

The chain combines TRBV6-6 with TRBJ1-2; 8 positions match TRBD1. Trimming cost V 5 bases and J 4 bases; bases outside gene matches: 12. The CDR3 is 16 residues long. Germline loops: CDR1 MNHNY, CDR2 SVGAGI (reference sequence). In DNA, the CDR3 is TGTGCCAGCAGTGCTCAGGGGGCGGCGAGTTTCTATGGCTACACCTTC. Protein: CASSAQGAASFYGYTF.

The chain carries TRBV28 and TRBJ2-1; no definite D call. V was cut by 7 bases and J by 10 bases, with 17 bases left in between. The CDR3 length is 13 residues. Germline loops: CDR1 MDHEN, CDR2 SYDVKM. CDR3 in amino acids: CASIPMGLEEQFF. The DNA for the CDR3 is TGTGCCAGCATTCCAATGGGCTTGGAAGAGCAGTTCTTC.

This chain joins TRBV6-5 and TRBJ1-2, with 10 nucleotides matching TRBD1. V shed 7 bases and J 8 bases; nucleotides not matched to a gene: 4. Per germline, CDR1 MNHEY and CDR2 SVGAGI. This CDR3 contains 12 residues. The chain's CDR3 is CASKGQGEGYTF. CDR3 in DNA: TGTGCCAGCAAAGGACAGGGGGAAGGCTACACCTTC.

The rearrangement joins TRBV7-9 to TRBJ2-7; no firm D call. The CDR3 totals 17 residues. Trimming took off 5 bases at V and 3 bases at J, with 23 bases between the two ends. The germline CDR1 and CDR2 sequences are SEHNR and FQNEAQ (reference sequence). The DNA of the CDR3 is TGTGCCAGCAGCCCAGACCTACTATTCCATCAAGTCTACGAGCAGTACTTC. Residues: CASSPDLLFHQVYEQYF.

This chain uses TRBV5-6 with TRBJ2-5; the D gene is possibly TRBD2 (6 bases). The DNA matches TRBJ2-7 better at its end, which makes the J call doubtful. The CDR3 is made up of 16 amino acids. Germline loops: CDR1 SGHDT, CDR2 YYEEEE. CDR3 in amino acids: CASSLSLRRRGYEQYF. DNA for the CDR3: TGTGCCAGCAGCTTAAGTCTGAGGAGGAGGGGCTACGAGCAGTACTTC.

V and J are TRBV7-9 and TRBJ2-5; 7 positions match TRBD2. The CDR3 contains 16 residues. Germline loops: CDR1 SEHNR, CDR2 FQNEAQ (reference sequence). V shed 4 bases, J shed 5 bases, and the junction held 13 bases outside the gene matches. CDR3 sequence reads: CASSSLGGGSVETQYF. CDR3 nucleotides: TGTGCCAGCAGCTCACTTGGTGGCGGGAGCGTCGAGACCCAGTACTTC. Complete variable domain (other parts from reference TRBV7-9 and TRBJ2-5): DTGVSQNPRHKITKRGQNVTFRCDPISEHNRLYWYRQTLGQGPEFLTYFQNEAQLEKSRLLSDRFSAERPKGSFSTLEIQRTEQGDSAMYLCASSSLGGGSVETQYFGPGTRLLVL.

The V and J genes are TRBV28 and TRBJ2-2; 10 nucleotides match TRBD1. The V gene end was trimmed by 2 bases and the J gene end by 6 bases; junction bases not matched to a gene: 12. This CDR3 has 18 amino acids. Germline assignment: CDR1 MDHEN and CDR2 SYDVKM. The CDR3 here is CASSLVPRGQGSAGELFF. CDR3 DNA: TGTGCCAGCAGTTTAGTCCCCCGGGGACAGGGGTCCGCCGGGGAGCTGTTTTTT.

This clone was detected once. The chain carries TRBV7-8 and TRBJ2-5, with TRBD2 identical over 9 bases. The V segment lost 5 bases and the J segment 10 bases; nucleotides outside the gene matches: 20. This CDR3 spans 17 amino acids. CDR1 is SGHVS and CDR2 is FQNEAQ in the germline V gene. The CDR3 region is CASSRGGGSGPHPDQYF. As DNA, the CDR3 is TGTGCCAGCAGCCGCGGGGGGGGTAGCGGGCCCCACCCGGACCAGTACTTC.

J is TRBJ2-7 and V is TRBV13, with a possible D match to TRBD1 (5 bases). V lost 6 bases and J 6 bases, leaving 18 bases between the germline ends. Germline-derived CDR1 and CDR2 are PRHDT and FYEKMQ (reference sequence). The CDR3 totals 14 residues. The CDR3 loop is CASSPEGALGEQYF. As DNA, the CDR3 is TGTGCCAGCAGTCCTGAAGGGGCTTTGGGCGAGCAGTACTTC.

This chain uses TRBV7-6 with TRBJ2-2; the match to TRBD1 covers 7 bases. Germline V gene lookup returns CDR1 SGHVS and CDR2 FNYEAQ. This CDR3 is built from 13 residues. V lost 7 bases and J lost 7; bases outside the gene matches: 6. The CDR3 DNA follows: TGTGCCAGCATAGCCTCAGGGGGCGGGGAGCTGTTTTTT. Amino acids: CASIASGGGELFF.